This TCR delta chain was observed in a study of gamma-delta chains in newborns, infants, children. For the study at large: Innate gammadelta T cells reportedly expand polyclonally right after birth, driven by microbial exposure, per the title.

TCRdb reapplied CATT to the reads. The sample includes 6,100 or so delta-chain clones, about 2.1% of them seen just once. For this clone: For this DNA, TCRdb reports the protein of a much larger clone, which diverges at residue 12, most likely from a read error; the protein presented here is translated directly from the DNA.

CDR3 length equals 14 residues. The germline V gene encodes CDR1 GEAIGNYY and CDR2 EKD. The rearrangement joins TRDV2 to TRDJ2; 10 nucleotides line up with TRDD3. This TCR came from a child who was a newborn, infant or young child, either healthy, febrile or measles-vaccinated (not recorded which). The specimen sequenced was blood. Written as DNA, the CDR3 is TGTGCCTGTGACAAATTGGGGGATACAGCACAAATCTTCTTT. Translated, it gives CACDKLGDTAQIFF.